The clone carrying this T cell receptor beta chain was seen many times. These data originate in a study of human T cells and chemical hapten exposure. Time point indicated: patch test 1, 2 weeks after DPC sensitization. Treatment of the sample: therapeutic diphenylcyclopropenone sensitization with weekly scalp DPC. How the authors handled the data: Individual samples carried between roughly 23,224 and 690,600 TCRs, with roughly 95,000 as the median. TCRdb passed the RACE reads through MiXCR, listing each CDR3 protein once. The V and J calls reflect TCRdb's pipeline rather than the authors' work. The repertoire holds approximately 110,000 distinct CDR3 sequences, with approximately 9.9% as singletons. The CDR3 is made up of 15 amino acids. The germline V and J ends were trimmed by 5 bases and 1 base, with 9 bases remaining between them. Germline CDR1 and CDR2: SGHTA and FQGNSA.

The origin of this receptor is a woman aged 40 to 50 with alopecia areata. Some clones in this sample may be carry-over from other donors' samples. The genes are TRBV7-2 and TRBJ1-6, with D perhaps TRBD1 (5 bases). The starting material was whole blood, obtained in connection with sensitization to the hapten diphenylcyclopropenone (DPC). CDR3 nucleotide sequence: TGTGCCAGCAGCCGTGGGACGTCCTATAATTCACCCCTCCACTTT. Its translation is CASSRGTSYNSPLHF.